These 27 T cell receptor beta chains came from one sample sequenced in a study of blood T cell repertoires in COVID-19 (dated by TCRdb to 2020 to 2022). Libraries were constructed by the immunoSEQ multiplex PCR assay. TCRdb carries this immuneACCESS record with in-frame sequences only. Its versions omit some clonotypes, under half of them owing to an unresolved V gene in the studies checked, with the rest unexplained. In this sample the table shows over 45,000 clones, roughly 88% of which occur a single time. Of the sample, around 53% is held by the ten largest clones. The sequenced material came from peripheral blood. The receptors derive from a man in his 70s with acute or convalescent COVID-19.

The CDR3 is CASSLDHGNRVHGYTF. Written as DNA, the CDR3 is TGTGCCAGCAGCTTAGATCATGGCAACAGGGTGCATGGCTACACCTTC. The chain couples TRBV11-2 to TRBJ1-2; D perhaps matches TRBD1 (6 bases). V lost 0 bases and J lost 6, with 17 bases in between. The CDR3 runs 16 residues. CDR1 and CDR2 from the germline V gene are SGHAT and FQNNGV.

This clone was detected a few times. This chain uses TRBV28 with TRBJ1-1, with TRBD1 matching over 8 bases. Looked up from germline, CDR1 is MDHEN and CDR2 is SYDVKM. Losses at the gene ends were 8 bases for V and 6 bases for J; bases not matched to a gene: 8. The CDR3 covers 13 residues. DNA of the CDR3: TGTGCCAGCGGGGGACAGGCGGTAGCTGAAGCTTTCTTT. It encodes CASGGQAVAEAFF.

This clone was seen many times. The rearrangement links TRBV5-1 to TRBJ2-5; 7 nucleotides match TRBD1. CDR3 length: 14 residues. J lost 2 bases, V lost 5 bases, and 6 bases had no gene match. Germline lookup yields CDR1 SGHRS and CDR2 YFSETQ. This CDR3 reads CASSSGTAQETQYF. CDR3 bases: TGCGCCAGCAGTTCCGGGACAGCACAAGAGACCCAGTACTTC.

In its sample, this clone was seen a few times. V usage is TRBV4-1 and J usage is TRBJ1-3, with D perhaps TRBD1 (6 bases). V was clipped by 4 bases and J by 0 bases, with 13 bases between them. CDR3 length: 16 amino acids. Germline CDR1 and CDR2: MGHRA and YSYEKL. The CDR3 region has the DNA TGCGCCAGCAGCCCGAAGGGGGACAACTCTGGAAACACCATATATTTT. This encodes CASSPKGDNSGNTIYF.

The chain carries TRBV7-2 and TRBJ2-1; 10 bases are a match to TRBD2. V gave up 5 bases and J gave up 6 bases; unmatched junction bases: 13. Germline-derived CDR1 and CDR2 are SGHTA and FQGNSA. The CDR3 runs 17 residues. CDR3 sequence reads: CASSGGWGTSEGNEQFF. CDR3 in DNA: TGTGCCAGCAGCGGAGGGTGGGGGACTAGCGAAGGCAATGAGCAGTTCTTC.

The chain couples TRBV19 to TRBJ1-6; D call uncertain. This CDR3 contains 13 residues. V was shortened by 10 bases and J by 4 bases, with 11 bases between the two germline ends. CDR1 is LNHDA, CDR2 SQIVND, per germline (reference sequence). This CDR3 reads CATGGTYNSPLHF. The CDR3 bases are TGTGCCACTGGTGGCACATATAATTCACCCCTCCACTTT. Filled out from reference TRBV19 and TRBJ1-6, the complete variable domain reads DGGITQSPKYLFRKEGQNVTLSCEQNLNHDAMYWYRQDPGQGLRLIYYSQIVNDFQKGDIAEGYSVSREKKESFPLTVTSAQKNPTAFYLCATGGTYNSPLHFGNGTRLTVT.

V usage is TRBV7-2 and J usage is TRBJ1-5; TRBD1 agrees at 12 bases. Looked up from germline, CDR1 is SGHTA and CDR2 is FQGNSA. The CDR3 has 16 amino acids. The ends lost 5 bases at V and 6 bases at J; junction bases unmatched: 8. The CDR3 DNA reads TGTGCCAGCAGCCCCGGGCGGGACAGGGGGCTTCAGCCCCAGCATTTT. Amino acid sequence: CASSPGRDRGLQPQHF.

DNA of the CDR3: TGTGCCAGCAGTTTGTATCAGGGATCTTACGCTTTCTTT. Its protein is CASSLYQGSYAFF. This chain joins TRBV27 and TRBJ1-1, with TRBD1 as a possible D gene (5 bases). Germline V gives CDR1 MNHEY, CDR2 SMNVEV (reference sequence). The CDR3 has 13 amino acids. Trimming removed 3 bases from V and 11 bases from J, with 16 bases in between.

The CDR3 loop reads CASSQDLLRGFGYTF. The CDR3 nucleotides are TGCGCCAGCAGCCAAGATTTATTGCGGGGCTTCGGCTACACCTTC. This sequence joins TRBV4-3 and TRBJ1-2; possibly TRBD1 for D (5 bases). V dropped 0 bases and J dropped 8 bases, with 16 bases sitting between them. This CDR3 region has 15 residues. The germline V gene encodes CDR1 LGHNA and CDR2 YSLEER.

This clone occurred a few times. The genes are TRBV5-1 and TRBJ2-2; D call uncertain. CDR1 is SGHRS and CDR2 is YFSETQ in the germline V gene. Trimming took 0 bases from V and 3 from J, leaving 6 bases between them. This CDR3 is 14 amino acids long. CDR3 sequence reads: CASSLGAYTGELFF. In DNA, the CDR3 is TGCGCCAGCAGCTTGGGGGCCTACACCGGGGAGCTGTTTTTT.

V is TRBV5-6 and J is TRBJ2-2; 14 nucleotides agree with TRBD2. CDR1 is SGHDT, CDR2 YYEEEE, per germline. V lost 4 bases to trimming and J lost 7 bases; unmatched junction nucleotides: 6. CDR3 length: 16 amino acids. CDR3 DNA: TGTGCCAGCAGCCCGGGACTAGCGGGAGTGGTCGGGGAGCTGTTTTTT. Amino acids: CASSPGLAGVVGELFF.

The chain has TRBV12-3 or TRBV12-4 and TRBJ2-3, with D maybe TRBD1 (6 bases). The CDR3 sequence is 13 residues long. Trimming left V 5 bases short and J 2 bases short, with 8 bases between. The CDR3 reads CASSGQLTDTQYF. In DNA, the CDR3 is TGTGCCAGCAGTGGACAGCTCACAGATACGCAGTATTTT.

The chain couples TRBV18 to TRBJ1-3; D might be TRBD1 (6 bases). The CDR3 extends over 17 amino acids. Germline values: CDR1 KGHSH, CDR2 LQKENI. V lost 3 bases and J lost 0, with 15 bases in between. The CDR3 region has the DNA TGTGCCAGCTCACCCAACCTACAGGGCCGCTCTGGAAACACCATATATTTT. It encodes CASSPNLQGRSGNTIYF. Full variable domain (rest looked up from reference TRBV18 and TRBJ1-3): NAGVMQNPRHLVRRRGQEARLRCSPMKGHSHVYWYRQLPEEGLKFMVYLQKENIIDESGMPKERFSAEFPKEGPSILRIQQVVRGDSAAYFCASSPNLQGRSGNTIYFGEGSWLTVV.

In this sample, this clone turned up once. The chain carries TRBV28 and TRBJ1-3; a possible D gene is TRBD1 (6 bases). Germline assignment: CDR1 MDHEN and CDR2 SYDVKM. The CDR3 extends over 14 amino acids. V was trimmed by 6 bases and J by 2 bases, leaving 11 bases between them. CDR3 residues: CASRAPGAGNTIYF. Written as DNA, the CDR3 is TGTGCCAGCAGAGCTCCAGGGGCTGGAAACACCATATATTTT.

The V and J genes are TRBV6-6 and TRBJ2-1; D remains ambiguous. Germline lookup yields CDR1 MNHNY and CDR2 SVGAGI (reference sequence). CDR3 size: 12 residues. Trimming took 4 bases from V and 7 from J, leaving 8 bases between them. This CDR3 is CASSSPLNEQFF. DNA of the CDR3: TGTGCCAGCAGTTCCCCCTTAAATGAGCAGTTCTTC.

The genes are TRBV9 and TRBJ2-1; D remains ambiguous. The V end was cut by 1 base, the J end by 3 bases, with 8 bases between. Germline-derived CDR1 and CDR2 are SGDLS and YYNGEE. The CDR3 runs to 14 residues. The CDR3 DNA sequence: TGTGCCAGCAGCGTACTCACCGGCTACAATGAGCAGTTCTTC. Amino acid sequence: CASSVLTGYNEQFF.

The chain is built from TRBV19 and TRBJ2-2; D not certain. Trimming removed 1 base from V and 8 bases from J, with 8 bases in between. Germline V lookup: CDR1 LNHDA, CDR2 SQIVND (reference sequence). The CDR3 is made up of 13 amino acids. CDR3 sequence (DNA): TGTGCCAGTAGTATAGTTGTCACAGGGGAGCTGTTTTTT. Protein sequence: CASSIVVTGELFF.

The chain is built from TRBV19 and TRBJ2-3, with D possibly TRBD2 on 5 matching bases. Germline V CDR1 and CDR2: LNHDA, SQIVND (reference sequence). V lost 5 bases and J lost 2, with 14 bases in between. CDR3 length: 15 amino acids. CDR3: CASSPLRAPTDTQYF. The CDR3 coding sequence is TGTGCCAGTAGTCCCTTGCGGGCACCCACAGATACGCAGTATTTT.

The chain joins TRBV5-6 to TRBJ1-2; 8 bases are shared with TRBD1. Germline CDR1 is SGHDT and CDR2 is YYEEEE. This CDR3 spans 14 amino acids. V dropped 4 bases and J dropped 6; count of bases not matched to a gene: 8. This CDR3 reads CASSIGQGRDGYTF. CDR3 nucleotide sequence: TGTGCCAGCAGCATAGGACAGGGACGAGATGGCTACACCTTC.

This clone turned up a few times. CDR3 coding DNA: TGTGCCAGCAGGCAGGCCCCAGACACCGGGGAGCTGTTTTTT. This gives the protein CASRQAPDTGELFF. The chain uses TRBV7-2 and TRBJ2-2, with D uncertain. Per the germline V gene, CDR1 is SGHTA and CDR2 is FQGNSA. The length of the CDR3 is 14 residues. Between the trimmed V and J ends, which lost 6 bases and 3 bases, there was a span of 11 bases.

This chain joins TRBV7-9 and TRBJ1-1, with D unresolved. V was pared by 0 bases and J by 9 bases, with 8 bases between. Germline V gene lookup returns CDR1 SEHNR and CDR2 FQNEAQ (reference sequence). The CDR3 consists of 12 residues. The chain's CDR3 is CASSLAQAQAFF. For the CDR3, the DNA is TGTGCCAGCAGCTTAGCCCAGGCACAAGCTTTCTTT.

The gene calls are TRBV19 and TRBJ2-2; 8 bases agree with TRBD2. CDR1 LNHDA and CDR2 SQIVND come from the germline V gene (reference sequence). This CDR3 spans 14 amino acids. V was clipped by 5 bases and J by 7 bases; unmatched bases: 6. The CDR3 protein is CASSLSGTLGELFF. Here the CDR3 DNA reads TGTGCCAGTAGTCTTAGCGGGACTCTCGGGGAGCTGTTTTTT.

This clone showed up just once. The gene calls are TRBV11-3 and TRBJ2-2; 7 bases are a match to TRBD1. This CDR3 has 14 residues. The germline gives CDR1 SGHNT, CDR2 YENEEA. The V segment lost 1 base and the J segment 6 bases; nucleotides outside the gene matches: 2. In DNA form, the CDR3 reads TGTGCCAGCAGCTTAGCGAGGGGGCCCGGGGAGCTGTTTTTT. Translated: CASSLARGPGELFF.

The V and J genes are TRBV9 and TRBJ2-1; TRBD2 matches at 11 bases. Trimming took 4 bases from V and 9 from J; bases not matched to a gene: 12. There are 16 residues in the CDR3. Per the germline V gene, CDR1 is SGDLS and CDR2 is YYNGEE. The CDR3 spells CASSKRIAGGAGEQFF. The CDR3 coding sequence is TGTGCCAGCAGCAAGAGGATAGCGGGAGGGGCTGGTGAGCAGTTCTTC.

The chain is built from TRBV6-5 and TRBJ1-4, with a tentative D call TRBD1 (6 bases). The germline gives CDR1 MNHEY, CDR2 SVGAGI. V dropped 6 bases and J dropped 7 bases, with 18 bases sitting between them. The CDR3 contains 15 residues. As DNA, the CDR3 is TGTGCCAGCAGGACCCGTTGGGGGGGCGGTGAAAAACTGTTTTTT. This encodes CASRTRWGGGEKLFF.

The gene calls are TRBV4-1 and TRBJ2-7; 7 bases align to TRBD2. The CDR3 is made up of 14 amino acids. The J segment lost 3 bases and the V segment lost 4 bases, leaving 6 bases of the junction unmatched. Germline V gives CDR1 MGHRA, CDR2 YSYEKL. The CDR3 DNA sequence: TGCGCCAGCAGCCGGCAGGCTAGCGGCTACGAGCAGTACTTC. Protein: CASSRQASGYEQYF.

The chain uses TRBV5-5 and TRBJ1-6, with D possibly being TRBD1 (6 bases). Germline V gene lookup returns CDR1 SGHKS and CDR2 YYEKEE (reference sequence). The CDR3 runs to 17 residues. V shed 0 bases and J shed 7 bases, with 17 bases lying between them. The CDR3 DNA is TGTGCCAGCAGCTTGGATGCGTGGGGGCGCTTGAATTCACCCCTCCACTTT. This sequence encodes CASSLDAWGRLNSPLHF.